This TCR beta chain was captured in a study of blood T cell repertoires in COVID-19. Sequenced by immunoSEQ multiplex PCR; TCRdb stores in-frame clones only, minus some. Of about 220,000 clones in the sample, roughly four fifths were seen once. This CDR3 is 13 amino acids long. J gave up 4 bases and V 11 bases, and 10 bases lay outside the gene matches. Germline loops: CDR1 LNHDA, CDR2 SQIVND (reference sequence). This clone was detected once. The V call is TRBV19, the J call TRBJ1-2; TRBD1 matches at 7 bases. The TCR originated in a middle-aged woman with acute COVID-19. Sequencing was done on a sample of PBMCs or T cells enriched from blood (not recorded which). The CDR3: CAGYRGRGYGYTF. The CDR3 nucleotides read TGTGCCGGTTACAGGGGAAGGGGCTATGGCTACACCTTC.